This T cell receptor beta chain originates from a study of T cells after yellow fever vaccination. The study's findings and limits: A secondary response was less intense yet reached its peak sooner, at day 5 versus 15. A minor fraction of clonotypes spanned both CD4 and CD8 compartments. Clones from primary vaccination mostly reappeared after the booster (around 96% CD4, about 85% CD8).

This clonotype was counted between two and nine times. Its antigen is not known. TCRdb redid the calling of the 5' RACE reads with MiXCR, one entry per CDR3 protein. Among around 250,000 distinct CDR3 sequences listed, roughly 5% were seen once. Germline values: CDR1 SNHLY, CDR2 FYNNEI. Trimming cost V 8 bases and J 5 bases, with 12 bases left between them. The CDR3 is 12 residues long. Sequencing used CD4+ T cells sorted from PBMCs, obtained on the day of the yellow fever booster vaccination. This sequence was found in a man aged 18 to 29 who received the YFV17D yellow fever vaccine. This sequence joins TRBV2 and TRBJ2-5; D call uncertain. CDR3 nucleotide sequence: TGTGCCAGCCGCGCGGTCCCGGAGACCCAGTACTTC. Residues: CASRAVPETQYF.